What follows are 30 T cell receptor beta chains derived from one specimen sequenced in a study of shared clonotypes between healthy human individuals. CD45RO-negative CD8 cells positively selected for CCR7 made up the naive population, which excluded terminally differentiated effector memory CD45RA+ cells. TCRdb keeps only in-frame clones here, not all; method: immunoSEQ multiplex PCR. The sample shows roughly 810,000 clones, roughly 96% of them seen only once. Sequences were obtained from naive CD8+ T cells sorted from blood. All receptors derive from a man aged 25 to 45 in good health.

J is TRBJ2-1 and V is TRBV9, with TRBD1 matching 9 bases. Germline trimming cut 0 bases from V and 4 bases from J; bases unmatched to any gene: 8. Germline loops: CDR1 SGDLS, CDR2 YYNGEE. This CDR3 region has 17 residues. The DNA for the CDR3 is TGTGCCAGCAGCGTAGGGTCGGGGACAGGGACATACAATGAGCAGTTCTTC. Protein sequence: CASSVGSGTGTYNEQFF.

The rearrangement uses TRBV10-2 and TRBJ2-3; D unresolved. V was clipped by 3 bases and J by 1 base, with 14 bases between them. Germline CDR1 WSHSY, CDR2 SAAADI. The CDR3 is 16 residues long. In DNA, the CDR3 is TGCGCCAGCAGTGACCGCAATCTCCCTGGCACAGATACGCAGTATTTT. Translated: CASSDRNLPGTDTQYF.

The V gene is TRBV29-1, the J gene TRBJ2-3; D possibly corresponds to TRBD2 (5 bases). The CDR3 is 13 residues long. Per the germline V gene, CDR1 is SQVTM and CDR2 is ANQGSEA. Trimming cost V 0 bases and J 6 bases, with 10 bases left between them. The CDR3 DNA reads as TGCAGCGTTGAAGATCCCGGGGTCGATACGCAGTATTTT. Protein product: CSVEDPGVDTQYF.

With respect to this clone: Other nucleotide sequences in the sample specify the same CDR3. This sequence joins TRBV7-9 and TRBJ2-1; 8 bases are a match to TRBD1. This CDR3 contains 15 residues. V was clipped by 5 bases and J by 4 bases; unmatched bases: 7. The V gene's germline CDR1 is SEHNR and CDR2 FQNEAQ (reference sequence). CDR3 DNA: TGTGCCAGCAGCCACCGGGACAGGCCTTACAATGAGCAGTTCTTC. The encoded protein is CASSHRDRPYNEQFF.

The chain couples TRBV4-1 to TRBJ2-7, with 8 bases matching TRBD2. The CDR3 has 16 residues. Losses at the gene ends were 1 base for V and 3 bases for J; bases not matched to a gene: 8. Germline CDR1 MGHRA, CDR2 YSYEKL. CDR3 coding DNA: TGCGCCAGCAGCCAAGGGGGTGGGCTAGCGGGCTACGAGCAGTACTTC. Protein: CASSQGGGLAGYEQYF.

This chain links TRBV29-1 with TRBJ2-4; unclear D gene. Per germline, CDR1 SQVTM and CDR2 ANQGSEA. V was cut by 4 bases and J by 1 base, with 8 bases left in between. CDR3 size: 13 residues. The CDR3 coding sequence is TGCAGCGTTGTCGATCTGGCCAAAAACATTCAGTACTTC. It translates to CSVVDLAKNIQYF. Combining the CDR3 with reference TRBV29-1 and TRBJ2-4 gives the whole variable domain SAVISQKPSRDICQRGTSLTIQCQVDSQVTMMFWYRQQPGQSLTLIATANQGSEATYESGFVIDKFPISRPNLTFSTLTVSNMSPEDSSIYLCSVVDLAKNIQYFGAGTRLSVL.

The rearrangement joins TRBV28 to TRBJ2-7; possible D gene TRBD1, 5 bases. The ends were cut back, 5 bases at V and 5 bases at J, with 19 bases in the middle. Germline CDR1 MDHEN, CDR2 SYDVKM. This CDR3 comprises 15 residues. The CDR3 loop reads CASSTRQSDGNEQYF. In DNA, the CDR3 is TGTGCCAGCAGTACCCGACAGTCGGATGGGAACGAGCAGTACTTC.

The rearrangement uses TRBV7-6 and TRBJ2-1; TRBD2 might be the D (5 bases). Germline V lookup: CDR1 SGHVS, CDR2 FNYEAQ. V shed 1 base and J shed 6 bases, with 7 bases lying between them. CDR3 size: 13 residues. The CDR3 reads CASSLGTSNEQFF. Here the CDR3 DNA reads TGTGCCAGCAGCTTAGGTACTAGCAATGAGCAGTTCTTC. Based on the CDR3 plus reference TRBV7-6 and TRBJ2-1, the full variable domain is GAGVSQSPRYKVTKRGQDVALRCDPISGHVSLYWYRQALGQGPEFLTYFNYEAQQDKSGLPNDRFSAERPEGSISTLTIQRTEQRDSAMYRCASSLGTSNEQFFGPGTRLTVL.

The rearrangement joins TRBV7-2 to TRBJ2-5; D is possibly TRBD2 (7 bases). V lost 1 base and J lost 5, with 14 bases in between. The CDR3 length is 15 residues. Germline CDR1 SGHTA, CDR2 FQGNSA. Written as DNA, the CDR3 is TGTGCCAGCAGCTTAGTTACGGGGGGCGAGGAGACCCAGTACTTC. It codes for CASSLVTGGEETQYF.

The chain has TRBV7-2 and TRBJ2-7; the match to TRBD2 covers 10 bases. V lost 4 bases to trimming and J lost 4 bases; unmatched junction nucleotides: 4. Germline V gene lookup returns CDR1 SGHTA and CDR2 FQGNSA. The CDR3 loop spans 14 amino acids. The CDR3 region is CASSSLAGHYEQYF. DNA for the CDR3: TGTGCCAGCAGCTCACTAGCGGGACATTACGAGCAGTACTTC.

This chain connects TRBV6-5 to TRBJ2-7; 7 bases align to TRBD2. Trimming cost V 6 bases and J 0 bases; bases outside gene matches: 5. The CDR3 length is 14 residues. Germline CDR1 MNHEY, CDR2 SVGAGI. As DNA, the CDR3 is TGTGCCAGCAGCAGGGAGGGAAGCTCCTACGAGCAGTACTTC. It translates to CASSREGSSYEQYF.

The rearrangement joins TRBV7-8 to TRBJ2-7; tentatively, D is TRBD1 (5 bases). Germline CDR1 reads SGHVS; CDR2 reads FQNEAQ. Trimming pared 2 bases from V and 2 bases from J, leaving 13 bases between. The CDR3 runs to 15 residues. DNA of the CDR3: TGTGCCAGCAGCTTATGGGCAGGGATGGCCTACGAGCAGTACTTC. Encoded protein: CASSLWAGMAYEQYF.

In its sample, this clone was seen once. V usage is TRBV27 and J usage is TRBJ2-7; possible D gene TRBD1, 5 bases. The CDR3 contains 14 residues. Germline V gene data show CDR1 as MNHEY and CDR2 as SMNVEV (reference sequence). V shed 2 bases and J shed 4 bases, with 12 bases lying between them. The CDR3 loop reads CASSLMVGPYEQYF. The CDR3 nucleotides are TGTGCCAGCAGTTTAATGGTGGGGCCGTACGAGCAGTACTTC.

The V and J genes are TRBV7-7 and TRBJ1-4; D remains ambiguous. CDR1 is SSHAT, CDR2 FNYEAQ, per germline (reference sequence). The CDR3 sequence is 12 residues long. The CDR3 reads CASLPLNEKLFF. Written as DNA, the CDR3 is TGTGCTAGCCTCCCCCTTAATGAAAAACTGTTTTTT.

V is TRBV4-1 and J is TRBJ1-1; 9 nucleotides line up with TRBD1. Germline CDR1 is MGHRA and CDR2 is YSYEKL. Trimming cost V 1 base and J 2 bases; bases outside gene matches: 8. The CDR3 totals 17 residues. The CDR3 region is CASSQVGTGTENTEAFF. In DNA, the CDR3 is TGCGCCAGCAGCCAAGTTGGGACAGGGACTGAAAACACTGAAGCTTTCTTT.

The chain links TRBV5-8 to TRBJ1-3, with D hard to call. CDR1 and CDR2 from the germline V gene are SGHTS and YDEGEE. This CDR3 is 15 amino acids long. The germline V and J ends were trimmed by 0 bases and 1 base, with 8 bases remaining between them. The DNA of the CDR3 is TGTGCCAGCAGCTTGGATGGCTCGTCTGGAAACACCATATATTTT. Its translation: CASSLDGSSGNTIYF.

This chain links TRBV5-4 with TRBJ2-7, with a possible D match to TRBD1 (5 bases). CDR1 is SGHNT and CDR2 is YYREEE in the germline V gene (reference sequence). V was pared by 4 bases and J by 2 bases, with 13 bases between. The CDR3 runs 14 residues. The CDR3 bases are TGTGCCAGCAGCCCGCAGGGTAGGCCCTACGAGCAGTACTTC. This gives the protein CASSPQGRPYEQYF.

This chain connects TRBV5-1 to TRBJ1-4, with 9 bases lining up with TRBD1. Germline assignment: CDR1 SGHRS and CDR2 YFSETQ. The CDR3 has 16 amino acids. Trimming removed 1 base from V and 7 bases from J; junction bases left unmatched: 8. The CDR3 loop is CASSLNPGTGLEKLFF. The CDR3 nucleotides read TGCGCCAGCAGCTTGAACCCCGGGACAGGGCTTGAAAAACTGTTTTTT.

The chain's CDR3 is CASSQSRGTGNTIYF. CDR3 coding DNA: TGCGCCAGCAGTCAATCAAGGGGAACCGGAAACACCATATATTTT. The chain employs TRBV23-1 and TRBJ1-3; a possible D gene is TRBD1 (5 bases). TRBV23-1 is annotated as an ORF whose role is uncertain. The ends were cut back, 0 bases at V and 4 bases at J, with 10 bases in the middle. This CDR3 has 15 amino acids.

The chain combines TRBV28 with TRBJ2-1; weak D call: TRBD1 (6 bases). V was cut by 5 bases and J by 4 bases, with 18 bases left in between. The CDR3 consists of 16 residues. CDR1 is MDHEN, CDR2 SYDVKM, per germline. The CDR3 coding sequence is TGTGCCAGCAGTGTCAGGGGTCTAGCAGGGTACAATGAGCAGTTCTTC. Its protein product is CASSVRGLAGYNEQFF.

This chain joins TRBV7-3 and TRBJ2-3, with D tentatively TRBD1 or TRBD2 (5 bases each). Trimming stripped 1 base from V and 3 bases from J, with 11 bases between. The CDR3 is 15 amino acids. Looked up from germline, CDR1 is SGHTA and CDR2 is FQGTGA. The CDR3: CASSLIGGATDTQYF. CDR3 DNA: TGTGCCAGCAGCTTAATTGGGGGAGCAACAGATACGCAGTATTTT.

The CDR3 loop reads CASSESGPYEQYF. In nucleotides, the CDR3 is TGTGCCAGCAGCGAAAGCGGACCCTACGAGCAGTACTTC. This chain connects TRBV7-9 to TRBJ2-7; perhaps TRBD2 as D (5 bases). Trimming pared 5 bases from V and 2 bases from J, leaving 10 bases between. The CDR3 loop spans 13 amino acids. Germline V lookup: CDR1 SEHNR, CDR2 FQNEAQ (reference sequence).

The CDR3 DNA reads TGTGCCAGCAAGGGACAGGGATGGGAGACCCAGTACTTC. This gives the protein CASKGQGWETQYF. This sequence joins TRBV2 and TRBJ2-5, with 9 bases that match TRBD1. Unmatched junction bases numbered 5, after V lost 7 bases and J lost 5 bases. The CDR3 covers 13 residues. CDR1 is SNHLY and CDR2 is FYNNEI in the germline V gene.

V and J are TRBV7-9 and TRBJ2-7; the D is unclear. Trimming cost V 4 bases and J 3 bases, with 10 bases left between them. CDR1 and CDR2 (germline): SEHNR, FQNEAQ (reference sequence). CDR3 size: 13 residues. The CDR3 DNA reads TGTGCCAGCAGCTGGGCCTCAAACTACGAGCAGTACTTC. It specifies CASSWASNYEQYF.

V gene TRBV28 combines with J gene TRBJ1-2, with 10 positions matching TRBD1. Germline CDR1 is MDHEN and CDR2 is SYDVKM. The CDR3 runs 19 residues. With V trimmed by 3 bases and J by 7 bases, 20 bases remained unmatched. The CDR3 sequence: CASSFFRGPTGTGVSGYTF. In DNA form, the CDR3 reads TGTGCCAGCAGTTTTTTCAGAGGGCCAACCGGGACAGGGGTCTCTGGCTACACCTTC.

The chain employs TRBV29-1 and TRBJ2-2; a weak D match, TRBD1 (5 bases). V lost 7 bases, J lost 7 bases, and 19 bases lay in between. This CDR3 contains 14 residues. The V gene's germline CDR1 is SQVTM and CDR2 ANQGSEA. CDR3 sequence reads: CSATDGALDGELFF. The CDR3, as DNA: TGCAGCGCCACGGATGGGGCGCTTGACGGGGAGCTGTTTTTT.

J is TRBJ2-3 and V is TRBV7-9, with D perhaps TRBD1 (5 bases). This CDR3 contains 17 residues. Germline assignment: CDR1 SEHNR and CDR2 FQNEAQ (reference sequence). V gave up 4 bases and J gave up 0 bases, with 17 bases separating them. The CDR3 protein is CASSSDRSQISTDTQYF. CDR3 in DNA: TGTGCCAGCAGCTCCGACAGAAGTCAGATTAGCACAGATACGCAGTATTTT. Based on the CDR3 plus reference TRBV7-9 and TRBJ2-3, the full variable domain is DTGVSQNPRHKITKRGQNVTFRCDPISEHNRLYWYRQTLGQGPEFLTYFQNEAQLEKSRLLSDRFSAERPKGSFSTLEIQRTEQGDSAMYLCASSSDRSQISTDTQYFGPGTRLTVL.

V gene TRBV7-8 combines with J gene TRBJ2-3, with 9 positions matching TRBD2. The length of the CDR3 is 19 residues. Losses at the gene ends were 6 bases for V and 4 bases for J; bases not matched to a gene: 20. Germline loops: CDR1 SGHVS, CDR2 FQNEAQ. CDR3 region: CASRASVEASGNGADTQYF. DNA of the CDR3: TGTGCCAGCAGAGCATCCGTGGAGGCTAGCGGGAACGGTGCAGATACGCAGTATTTT. The variable domain in full, with the rest retrieved from reference TRBV7-8 and TRBJ2-3, is GAGVSQSPRYKVAKRGQDVALRCDPISGHVSLFWYQQALGQGPEFLTYFQNEAQLDKSGLPSDRFFAERPEGSVSTLKIQRTQQEDSAVYLCASRASVEASGNGADTQYFGPGTRLTVL.

This chain joins TRBV7-2 and TRBJ2-1; 9 nucleotides align to TRBD1. V lost 4 bases, J lost 4 bases, and 14 bases stayed unmatched. CDR1 is SGHTA and CDR2 is FQGNSA in the germline V gene. The CDR3 spans 18 residues. CDR3 DNA sequence: TGTGCCAGCAGCTCCTCCAGTCACGGGACAGGGAAATACAATGAGCAGTTCTTC. Encoded protein: CASSSSSHGTGKYNEQFF.

The chain joins TRBV4-1 to TRBJ1-1; D is possibly TRBD1 (5 bases). CDR3 size: 13 residues. Per germline, CDR1 MGHRA and CDR2 YSYEKL. V lost 4 bases and J 8 bases, leaving 14 bases between the germline ends. Written as DNA, the CDR3 is TGCGCCAGCAGCCCGGGGCAGCTCTACGAAGCTTTCTTT. This codes for CASSPGQLYEAFF.